This T cell receptor beta chain comes out of a study of shared clonotypes between healthy human individuals. Clones were sequenced by immunoSEQ multiplex PCR, and TCRdb holds only the in-frame ones, with some missing. This sample has about 2,500,000 clones, with just over 90% found just once. The germline gives CDR1 MNHEY, CDR2 SVGAGI. The CDR3 consists of 14 residues. The donors were all Caucasian adults (living in Nashville, Tennessee). This clone showed up just once. A read error may produce the germline difference seen at one junction end. J is TRBJ1-2 and V is TRBV6-5; TRBD1 matches 7 bases. Sequenced: naive CD4+ T cells sorted from blood. Subset denoted: CD45RA+ positively selected. The sequence was obtained from a man between 18 and 29 years old in good health. The CDR3 sequence: CASRRTGTAYGYIF. The DNA for the CDR3 is TGTGCCAGCAGGCGAACCGGGACAGCCTATGGCTACATCTTC.